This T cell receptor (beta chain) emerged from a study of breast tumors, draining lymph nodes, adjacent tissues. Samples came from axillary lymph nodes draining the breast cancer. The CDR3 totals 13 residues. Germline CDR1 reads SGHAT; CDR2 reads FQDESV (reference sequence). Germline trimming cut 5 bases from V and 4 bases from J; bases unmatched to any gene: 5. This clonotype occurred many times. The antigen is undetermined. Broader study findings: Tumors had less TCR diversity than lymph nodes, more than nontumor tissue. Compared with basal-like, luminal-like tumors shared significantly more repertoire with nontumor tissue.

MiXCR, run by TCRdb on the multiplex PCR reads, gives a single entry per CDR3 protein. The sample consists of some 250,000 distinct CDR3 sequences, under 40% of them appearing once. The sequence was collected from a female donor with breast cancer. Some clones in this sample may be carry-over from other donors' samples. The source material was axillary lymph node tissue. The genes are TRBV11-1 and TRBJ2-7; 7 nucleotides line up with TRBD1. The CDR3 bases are TGTGCCAGCAGCCAGGGACAGATTTACGAGCAGTACTTC. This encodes CASSQGQIYEQYF.